Shown below are 19 T cell receptor beta chains from a single sample sequenced in a study of T-cell reconstitution after alpha-beta-depleted transplantation in children (dated by TCRdb to the mid-2010s). What this sample's treatment or condition label stands for: allogeneic hematopoietic cell transplantation with graft depleted of TCRalphabeta T cells and CD19 B cells. Receptors were amplified or captured by PCR. The instrument given in TCRdb is Illumina HiSeq 2500. TCR library preparation used molecular barcoding, with unique molecular identifiers applied to normalize quantification of the TCRbeta repertoire. TCRdb ran its own pipeline on the public reads, namely fastp trimming at Q25 and MiXCR clone calling, and kept in-frame beta chains. A single entry per CDR3 protein holds the most common genes and DNA from its merged rows. The sample records about a million distinct CDR3 sequences, 25% to 30% of which are singletons. The ten largest clones represent 28% of the sample.

The sample in question was PBMCs, mostly from graft donor cells, obtained 360 days after TCRalphabeta/CD19-depleted stem cell transplant. The receptor source for this set is a boy less than two years old who had a stem cell transplant for SCID, so the T cells may come from the graft donor.

This chain uses TRBV5-1 with TRBJ2-2, with 7 bases lining up with TRBD1. The V segment lost 2 bases and the J segment 0 bases; nucleotides outside the gene matches: 16. Germline CDR1 is SGHRS and CDR2 is YFSETQ. The CDR3 totals 20 residues. CDR3 in amino acids: CASSFVVRWSTGANTGELFF. The DNA for the CDR3 is TGCGCCAGCAGCTTTGTGGTTCGTTGGAGTACAGGGGCGAACACCGGGGAGCTGTTTTTT.

The rearrangement uses TRBV18 and TRBJ2-1, with 7 bases aligning to TRBD2. The germline V gene has CDR1 KGHSH and CDR2 LQKENI. V dropped 2 bases and J dropped 2; count of bases not matched to a gene: 3. The CDR3 spans 15 residues. In nucleotides, the CDR3 is TGTGCCAGCTCACCAAACCGGGGGGCCTACAATGAGCAGTTCTTC. Amino acids: CASSPNRGAYNEQFF. The whole variable domain, remainder taken from reference TRBV18 and TRBJ2-1, is NAGVMQNPRHLVRRRGQEARLRCSPMKGHSHVYWYRQLPEEGLKFMVYLQKENIIDESGMPKERFSAEFPKEGPSILRIQQVVRGDSAAYFCASSPNRGAYNEQFFGPGTRLTVL.

This clonotype showed up just a few times. The rearrangement joins TRBV5-6 to TRBJ2-2; 9 nucleotides line up with TRBD2. The CDR3 totals 14 residues. J gave up 7 bases and V 6 bases, and 7 bases lay outside the gene matches. Per germline, CDR1 SGHDT and CDR2 YYEEEE. The CDR3 bases are TGTGCCAGCAACGGCGGGGGGGCAAGCGGGGAGCTGTTTTTT. Its translation is CASNGGGASGELFF.

This clonotype has only a few counts. This chain joins TRBV5-1 and TRBJ2-3; the match to TRBD2 covers 12 bases. Trimming cost V 1 base and J 1 base; bases outside gene matches: 7. This CDR3 is built from 18 residues. Germline V gene data show CDR1 as SGHRS and CDR2 as YFSETQ. The CDR3 sequence is CASSLSRLAGGGTDTQYF. Written as DNA, the CDR3 is TGCGCCAGCAGCTTGAGTCGGCTAGCGGGGGGGGGCACAGATACGCAGTATTTT.

This sequence joins TRBV29-1 and TRBJ2-5; D perhaps matches TRBD2 (5 bases). CDR1 and CDR2 from the germline V gene are SQVTM and ANQGSEA. This CDR3 has 13 amino acids. V lost 4 bases to trimming and J lost 5 bases, with 14 bases between them. CDR3 residues: CSVARARWETQYF. DNA for the CDR3: TGCAGCGTTGCGAGGGCTAGGTGGGAGACCCAGTACTTC.

This clonotype was seen a handful of times. The V call is TRBV20-1, the J call TRBJ2-3; 11 bases match TRBD2. The V gene's germline CDR1 is DFQATT and CDR2 SNEGSKA (reference sequence). This CDR3 spans 17 amino acids. V dropped 2 bases and J dropped 2; count of bases not matched to a gene: 9. The CDR3, as DNA: TGCAGTGCTAGATCGGCTAGCGGGGGGTCGTTCACAGATACGCAGTATTTT. Amino acids: CSARSASGGSFTDTQYF.

The J gene is TRBJ1-5, the V gene TRBV12-3 or TRBV12-4; the D is unclear. This CDR3 is 15 amino acids long. The ends were cut back, 4 bases at V and 4 bases at J, with 14 bases in the middle. The CDR3 sequence is CASSSPGLPNQPQHF. The CDR3 DNA reads TGTGCCAGCAGTTCTCCGGGTTTACCAAATCAGCCCCAGCATTTT.

This sequence joins TRBV7-3 and TRBJ2-3; TRBD1 might be the D (6 bases). The CDR3 has 13 residues. V was cut by 2 bases and J by 7 bases, with 10 bases left in between. Germline V gives CDR1 SGHTA, CDR2 FQGTGA. The CDR3 DNA reads TGTGCCAGCAGCTTAGTGGACAGAAATACGCAGTATTTT. This gives the protein CASSLVDRNTQYF.

This clonotype was detected ten times or more. The J gene is TRBJ2-1, the V gene TRBV20-1; a weak D match, TRBD2 (6 bases). The CDR3 covers 12 residues. The V and J ends lost 6 bases and 10 bases respectively, with 16 bases between them. Germline V CDR1 and CDR2: DFQATT, SNEGSKA (reference sequence). For the CDR3, the DNA is TGCAGTGCCCCCCGGGTGGGGGGAGAGCAGTTCTTC. This gives the protein CSAPRVGGEQFF.

The chain couples TRBV20-1 to TRBJ2-3, with TRBD1 matching over 10 bases. This CDR3 is 14 amino acids long. Germline V gene data show CDR1 as DFQATT and CDR2 as SNEGSKA (reference sequence). V gave up 3 bases and J gave up 5 bases; unmatched junction bases: 5. The CDR3 nucleotides read TGCAGTGCTAGTAGGACAGGGGGAAGAGATACGCAGTATTTT. Its translation is CSASRTGGRDTQYF.

V usage is TRBV28 and J usage is TRBJ2-7; D gene unclear. The V end was cut by 7 bases, the J end by 0 bases, with 7 bases between. The CDR3 contains 12 residues. Per the germline V gene, CDR1 is MDHEN and CDR2 is SYDVKM. The CDR3 DNA follows: TGTGCCAGCAAGGACGGCTCCTACGAGCAGTACTTC. Amino acids: CASKDGSYEQYF.

The chain uses TRBV29-1 and TRBJ2-5, with D possibly matching TRBD2 (5 bases). The germline CDR1 and CDR2 sequences are SQVTM and ANQGSEA. CDR3 size: 13 residues. Trimming took off 2 bases at V and 2 bases at J, with 9 bases between the two ends. The CDR3 DNA reads as TGCAGCGTTGAAAATGGCGGGCAAGAGACCCAGTACTTC. Encoded protein: CSVENGGQETQYF.

The chain has TRBV20-1 and TRBJ1-6; D gene uncertain. Germline V CDR1 and CDR2: DFQATT, SNEGSKA (reference sequence). The V end lost 1 base, the J end lost 9 bases, and 13 bases lay between the germline ends. This CDR3 contains 14 residues. The CDR3 loop is CSARVRGSFSPLHF. The CDR3 nucleotides read TGCAGTGCTAGAGTCCGGGGAAGTTTTTCACCCCTCCACTTT.

This clonotype was detected a few times. J is TRBJ2-7 and V is TRBV2; 10 positions agree with TRBD2. The V gene end was trimmed by 6 bases and the J gene end by 2 bases; junction bases not matched to a gene: 4. This CDR3 region has 14 residues. Germline CDR1 SNHLY, CDR2 FYNNEI. The CDR3 DNA is TGTGCCAGCAGAGAACTAGCGGGGCCCTACGAGCAGTACTTC. As protein: CASRELAGPYEQYF.

In its sample, this clonotype was seen a few times. This chain joins TRBV11-3 and TRBJ2-1; tentatively, D is TRBD1 or TRBD2 (5 bases each). This CDR3 spans 13 amino acids. From germline, CDR1 is SGHNT and CDR2 YENEEA. Trimming pared 2 bases from V and 10 bases from J, leaving 12 bases between. The CDR3 coding sequence is TGTGCCAGCAGCTTAACAGGCCCGGGGGAGCAGTTCTTC. Translating it yields CASSLTGPGEQFF.

The chain links TRBV24-1 to TRBJ2-1; D is possibly TRBD2 (5 bases). Germline V lookup: CDR1 KGHDR, CDR2 SFDVKD. CDR3 size: 11 residues. With 7 bases removed from V and 8 bases from J, the gap between germline ends came to 8 bases. The CDR3 DNA follows: TGTGCCACCAGGGGGAGCGATGAGCAGTTCTTC. It codes for CATRGSDEQFF.

The chain is built from TRBV7-9 and TRBJ2-7; 9 bases align to TRBD1. The CDR3 contains 15 residues. CDR1 and CDR2 from the germline V gene are SEHNR and FQNEAQ (reference sequence). Trimming at V came to 4 bases and at J to 5 bases, leaving 9 bases not matched to a gene. The CDR3 reads CASSSGQGVRNEQYF. The CDR3 DNA sequence: TGTGCCAGCAGCTCGGGACAGGGTGTGCGGAACGAGCAGTACTTC.

The chain combines TRBV3-1 with TRBJ1-2; D is possibly TRBD1 (5 bases). The CDR3 loop spans 15 amino acids. V was shortened by 3 bases and J by 4 bases, with 15 bases between the two germline ends. Germline V gene lookup returns CDR1 LGHDT and CDR2 YNNKEL (reference sequence). In DNA form, the CDR3 reads TGTGCCAGCAGCCAGTTGGGACCGAATCTCTATGGCTACACCTTC. Residues: CASSQLGPNLYGYTF.

This clonotype turned up a few times. V and J are TRBV28 and TRBJ1-2; no clear D gene. The CDR3 has 13 amino acids. Germline lookup yields CDR1 MDHEN and CDR2 SYDVKM. V lost 10 bases and J 0 bases, leaving 12 bases between the germline ends. As DNA, the CDR3 is TGTGCCATCGGACGGAGCCCTAACTATGGCTACACCTTC. It encodes CAIGRSPNYGYTF.